This T cell receptor beta chain was recorded in a study of T cell responses to AZD1222 COVID-19 vaccine. The J segment lost 4 bases and the V segment lost 5 bases, leaving 6 bases of the junction unmatched. CDR1 SGDLS and CDR2 YYNGEE come from the germline V gene. This CDR3 spans 14 amino acids. As to this clone: Its antigen is unknown.

Study-level points and caveats: Most donors were white British, females outnumbered males, and clonal diversity was possibly underestimated.

Sequencing was performed with immunoSEQ multiplex PCR; in TCRdb, only in-frame clones are kept and a portion is missing. Among roughly 70,000 clones, less than 90% were seen once, and the ten largest hold 17%. This TCR came from an adult in good health. The chain joins TRBV9 to TRBJ1-2; 9 bases align to TRBD1. The source material was peripheral blood, sampled on day 0 of AZD1222 vaccination. CDR3 coding DNA: TGTGCCAGCAGTGGGCCGGGACAGGGCTATGGCTACACCTTC. Its protein product is CASSGPGQGYGYTF.